This T cell receptor beta chain appears in the sequencing data of a study of T cells expressing NK-cell markers. CDR1 DFQATT and CDR2 SNEGSKA come from the germline V gene (reference sequence). The CDR3 is 15 residues long. Each CDR3 protein gets one entry in TCRdb, which reprocessed the 5' RACE reads and gives no DNA. This sample contains a few hundred thousand distinct CDR3 sequences. Sequencing was carried out using blood T cells: a sorted CD56 or NKG2C T cell subset, CD4+ or CD8+ T cells, or bulk PBMC T cells (not recorded which). The chain uses TRBV20-1 and TRBJ1-1; as DNA is missing, the TRBD1 call by TCRdb cannot be tested. This sequence was found in a woman between 45 and 60 years old in good health. This CDR3 reads CSAGGWRAMNTEAFF.